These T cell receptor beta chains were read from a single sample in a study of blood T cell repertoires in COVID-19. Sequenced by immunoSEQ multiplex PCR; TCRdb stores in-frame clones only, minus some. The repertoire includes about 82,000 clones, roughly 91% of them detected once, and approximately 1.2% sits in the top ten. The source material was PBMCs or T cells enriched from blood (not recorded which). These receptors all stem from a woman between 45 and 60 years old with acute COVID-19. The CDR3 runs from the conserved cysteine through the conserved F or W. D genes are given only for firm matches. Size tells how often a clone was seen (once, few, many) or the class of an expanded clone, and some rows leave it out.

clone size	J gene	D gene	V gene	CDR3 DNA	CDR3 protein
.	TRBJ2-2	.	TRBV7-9	TGTGCCAGCAGCCCCGGGCAGGGATTACCCGGGGAGCTGTTTTTT	CASSPGQGLPGELFF
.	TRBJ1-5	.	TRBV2	TGTGCCAGCCAAGGGGGTGGGCCCCAGCATTTT	CASQGGGPQHF
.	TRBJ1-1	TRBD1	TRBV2	TGTGCCAGCAGTGAAGACAGGGGGTTCGCTACTTTCTTT	CASSEDRGFATFF
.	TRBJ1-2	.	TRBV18	TGTGCCAGCTCACCATCGGGAACAAGTAACTATGGCTACACCTTC	CASSPSGTSNYGYTF
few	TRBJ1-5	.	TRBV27	TGTGCCAGCAGTTTCAACGACAGGCAGCCCCAGCATTTT	CASSFNDRQPQHF
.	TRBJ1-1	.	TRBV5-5	TGTGCCAGCAGCTGGCAGGGGAGCACTGAAGCTTTCTTT	CASSWQGSTEAFF
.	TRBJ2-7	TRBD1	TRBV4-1	TGCGCCAGCAGCCAAGGATCCCCCGGGACAGGGGCGAACCAGTACTTC	CASSQGSPGTGANQYF
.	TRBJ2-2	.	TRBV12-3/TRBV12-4	TGTGCCAGCAGTTTAGGGCGGGACGGGGAGCTGTTTTTT	CASSLGRDGELFF
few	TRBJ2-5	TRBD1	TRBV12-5	TGTGCTAGTGGTTTTTCTTCCGGGACAGTTGGGACCCAGTACTTC	CASGFSSGTVGTQYF
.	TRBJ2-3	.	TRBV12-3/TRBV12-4	TGTGCCAGCATTATGACTAGCACAGATACGCAGTATTTT	CASIMTSTDTQYF
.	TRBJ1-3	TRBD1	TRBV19	TGTGCCAGTAACAGGGGCCCTAGCTCTGGAAACACCATATATTTT	CASNRGPSSGNTIYF
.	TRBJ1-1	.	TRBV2	TGTGCCAGCAGTGAGAGTGAAGCTTTCTTT	CASSESEAFF
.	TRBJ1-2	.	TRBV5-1	TGCGCCAGCAGCGCCGGGACTGGGTTTGACGGCCCTAACTATGGCTACACCTTC	CASSAGTGFDGPNYGYTF
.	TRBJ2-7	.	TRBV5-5	TGTGCCAGCAGGGAGACAGGTTATAGCTCCTACGAGCAGTACTTC	CASRETGYSSYEQYF
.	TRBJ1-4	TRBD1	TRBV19	TGTGCCAGTAGTGGACAGGCGCTGCCTAATGAAAAACTGTTTTTT	CASSGQALPNEKLFF
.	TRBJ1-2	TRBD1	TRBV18	TGTGCCAGCTCACAGGGGACAGCTTACACCTTC	CASSQGTAYTF
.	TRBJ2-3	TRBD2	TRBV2	TGTGCCAGCAGTGAACTAGCGGGAGGGGTCACAGATACGCAGTATTTT	CASSELAGGVTDTQYF
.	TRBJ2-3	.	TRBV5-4	TGTGCCAGCAGCCGGCGGCAGGGGAGCACAGATACGCAGTATTTT	CASSRRQGSTDTQYF
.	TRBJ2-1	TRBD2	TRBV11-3	TGTGCCAGCAGCTTATCCCTCCGACAGACCTGGACTAGCGGCTACAATGAGCAGTTCTTC	CASSLSLRQTWTSGYNEQFF
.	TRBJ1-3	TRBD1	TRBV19	TGTGCCAGTAGTCGGACAGGGAAGTCTGGAAACACCATATATTTT	CASSRTGKSGNTIYF
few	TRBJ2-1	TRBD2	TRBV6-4	TGTGCCAGCAGTCCCACTAGCGGCTCCTACAATGAGCAGTTCTTC	CASSPTSGSYNEQFF
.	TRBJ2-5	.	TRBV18	TGTGCCAGCTCACTGGACAGTCAAGAGACCCAGTACTTC	CASSLDSQETQYF
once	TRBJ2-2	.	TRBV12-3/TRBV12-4	TGTGCCAGCAGCTTAATTAGTGGGGAGCTGTTTTTT	CASSLISGELFF
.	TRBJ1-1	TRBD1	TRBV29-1	TGCAGCGTTGATAAGCCTTTTTACTCTGAGGGACAGGCGAACACTGAAGCTTTCTTT	CSVDKPFYSEGQANTEAFF
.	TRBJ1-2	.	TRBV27	TGTGCCAGCAGAACCCTTCGGGGGGCTGACGAGATTCGGTATGGCTACACCTTC	CASRTLRGADEIRYGYTF
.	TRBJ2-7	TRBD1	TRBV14	TGTGCCAGCAGCCAAGAGGACAGGGGACTATACGAGCAGTACTTC	CASSQEDRGLYEQYF
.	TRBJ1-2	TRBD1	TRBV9	TGTGCCAGCAGCGTAGATGGACAGGGGATGAGCTACACCTTC	CASSVDGQGMSYTF
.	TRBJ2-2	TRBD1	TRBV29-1	TGCAGCGTGAGAGGACAGGGTCTATCCACCGGGGAGCTGTTTTTT	CSVRGQGLSTGELFF
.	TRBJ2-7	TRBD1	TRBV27	TGTGCCAGCAGCTCCAGAGGGCAGGGGGCCTACGAGCAGTACTTC	CASSSRGQGAYEQYF
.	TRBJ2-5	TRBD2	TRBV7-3	TGTGCCAGCAGCTCCGGGACTAGCGGGACCGAGACCCAGTACTTC	CASSSGTSGTETQYF
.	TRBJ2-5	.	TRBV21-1	TGTGCCAGCAGCAAAGCCGGACTAGCGGGATTAGAGACCCAGTACTTC	CASSKAGLAGLETQYF
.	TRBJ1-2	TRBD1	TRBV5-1	TGCGCCAGCAGATCGGGACAGGGGAAGGGCTACACCTTC	CASRSGQGKGYTF
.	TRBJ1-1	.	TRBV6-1	TGTGCCAGCAGTGAAAGGACAGCATTATGGATGAACACTGAAGCTTTCTTT	CASSERTALWMNTEAFF
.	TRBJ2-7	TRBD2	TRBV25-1	TGTGCCAGCAGTGAGGCGCTAGCGGATCTTACGGGGCAGTACTTC	CASSEALADLTGQYF
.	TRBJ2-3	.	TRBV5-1	TGCGCCAGCACACGGGGGCTAGCGGCTAGCACAGATACGCAGTATTTT	CASTRGLAASTDTQYF
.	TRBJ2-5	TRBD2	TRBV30	TGTGCCTGGTACCTAGCGGGAGAGACCCAGTACTTC	CAWYLAGETQYF
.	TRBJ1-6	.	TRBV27	TGTGCCAGCAGTTTCATGGGGGGGAATTCACCCCTCCACTTT	CASSFMGGNSPLHF
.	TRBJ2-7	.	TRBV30	TGTGCCTGGAGTGTACTCTCCTACGAGCAGTACTTC	CAWSVLSYEQYF
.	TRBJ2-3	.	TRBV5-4	TGTGCCAGCAGCCTGGGGGCGGGAATCTCGGGCACAGATACGCAGTATTTT	CASSLGAGISGTDTQYF
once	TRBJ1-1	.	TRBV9	TGTGCCAGCAGCGTAGCTCAGGGAGGGTTCGGTGAAGCTTTCTTT	CASSVAQGGFGEAFF